The present T cell receptor beta chain was sequenced within a study of vaccination effects on CD4 cells after COVID-19. Antigen-specific CD4+ T cells were expanded with viral peptide pools in the ViraFEST assay before sequencing. It was after 10 days of culture that CD4+ T cells were isolated. Each participant was given two doses of one vaccine (BNT162b2 or mRNA-1273). IL-2 medium supplanted half the medium on days 3 and 7. About this clone itself: What it binds is not known.

Trimming stripped 5 bases from V and 2 bases from J, with 13 bases between. CDR1 is SGHVS, CDR2 FNYEAQ, per germline. CDR3 length: 16 residues. TCRdb keeps only in-frame clones here, not all; method: immunoSEQ multiplex PCR. The data contain 25,000 to 35,000 clones, 70% to 75% of them singletons. The material was CD4+ T cells from PBMCs cultured with HCoV-229E spike peptides, obtained after COVID-19 vaccination. The clonotype originates from a human donor who received a COVID-19 vaccine. The chain joins TRBV7-6 to TRBJ2-6; D possibly uses TRBD1 or TRBD2 (5 bases each). CDR3 sequence reads: CASSPRGGAGANVLTF. DNA of the CDR3: TGTGCCAGCAGCCCGAGGGGCGGTGCTGGGGCCAACGTCCTGACTTTC.